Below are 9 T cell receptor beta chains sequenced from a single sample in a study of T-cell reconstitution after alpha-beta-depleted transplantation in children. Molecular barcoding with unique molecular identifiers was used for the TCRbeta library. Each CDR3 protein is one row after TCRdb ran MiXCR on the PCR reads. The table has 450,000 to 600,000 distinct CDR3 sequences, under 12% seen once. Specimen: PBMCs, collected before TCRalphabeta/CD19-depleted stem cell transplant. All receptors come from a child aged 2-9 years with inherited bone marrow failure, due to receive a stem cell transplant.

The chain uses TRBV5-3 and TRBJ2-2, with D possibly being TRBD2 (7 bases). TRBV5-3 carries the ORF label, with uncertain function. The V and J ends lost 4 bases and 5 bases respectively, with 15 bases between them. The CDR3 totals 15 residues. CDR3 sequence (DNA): TGTGCCAGAAGCGGGGGGGGCGCCCGGACCGGGGAGCTGTTTTTT. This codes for CARSGGGARTGELFF.

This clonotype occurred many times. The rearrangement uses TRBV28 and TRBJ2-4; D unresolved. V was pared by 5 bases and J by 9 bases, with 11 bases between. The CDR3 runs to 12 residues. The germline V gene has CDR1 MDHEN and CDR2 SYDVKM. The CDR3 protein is CASSPSFGIQYF. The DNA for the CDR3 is TGTGCCAGCAGTCCGTCATTCGGCATTCAGTACTTC.

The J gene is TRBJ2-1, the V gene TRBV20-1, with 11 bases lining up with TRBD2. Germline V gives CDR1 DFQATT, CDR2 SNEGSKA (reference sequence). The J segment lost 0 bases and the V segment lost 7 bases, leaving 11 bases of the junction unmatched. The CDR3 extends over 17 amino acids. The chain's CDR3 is CSEASSGRTGSYNEQFF. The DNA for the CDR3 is TGCAGTGAGGCGTCTAGCGGGAGGACTGGCTCCTACAATGAGCAGTTCTTC.

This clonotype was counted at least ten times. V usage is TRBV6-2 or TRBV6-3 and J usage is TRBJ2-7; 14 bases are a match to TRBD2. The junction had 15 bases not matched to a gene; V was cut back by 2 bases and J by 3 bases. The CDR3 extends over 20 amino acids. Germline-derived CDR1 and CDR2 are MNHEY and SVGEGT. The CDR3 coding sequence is TGTGCCAGCAGTTACGCACCGGGACTAGCGGGAGCCCGGATCGTCTACGAGCAGTACTTC. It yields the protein CASSYAPGLAGARIVYEQYF.

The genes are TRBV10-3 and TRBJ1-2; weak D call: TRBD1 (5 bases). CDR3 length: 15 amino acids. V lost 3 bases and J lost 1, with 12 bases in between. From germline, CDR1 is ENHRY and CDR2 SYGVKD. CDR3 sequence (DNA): TGTGCCATCAGTGACTCGCAGGGAGGTAACTATGGCTACACCTTC. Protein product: CAISDSQGGNYGYTF.

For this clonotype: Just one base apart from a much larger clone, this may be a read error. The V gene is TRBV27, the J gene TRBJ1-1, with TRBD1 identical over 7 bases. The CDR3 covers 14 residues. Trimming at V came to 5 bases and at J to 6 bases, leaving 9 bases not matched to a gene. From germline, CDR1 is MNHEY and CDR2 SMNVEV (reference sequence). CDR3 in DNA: TGTGCCAGCAGTACTACGGGAGGGGGCTCTGAAGCTTTCTTT. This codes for CASSTTGGGSEAFF.

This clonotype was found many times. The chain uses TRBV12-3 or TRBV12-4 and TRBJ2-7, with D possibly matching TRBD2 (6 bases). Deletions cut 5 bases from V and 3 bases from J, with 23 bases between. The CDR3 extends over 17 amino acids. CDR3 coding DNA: TGTGCCAGCAGTCCAGCCCGGGCTAGCGCGATTTTCTACGAGCAGTACTTC. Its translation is CASSPARASAIFYEQYF.

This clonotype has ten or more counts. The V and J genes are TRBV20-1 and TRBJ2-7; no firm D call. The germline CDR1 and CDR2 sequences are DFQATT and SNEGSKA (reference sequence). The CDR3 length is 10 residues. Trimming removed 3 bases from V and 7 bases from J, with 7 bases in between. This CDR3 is CSASEVEQYF. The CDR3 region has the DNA TGCAGTGCTAGTGAGGTTGAGCAGTACTTC.

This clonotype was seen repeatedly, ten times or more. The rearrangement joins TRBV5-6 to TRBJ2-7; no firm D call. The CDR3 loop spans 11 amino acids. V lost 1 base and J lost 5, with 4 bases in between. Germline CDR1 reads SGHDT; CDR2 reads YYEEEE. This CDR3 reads CASSLFHEQYF. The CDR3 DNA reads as TGTGCCAGCAGCTTGTTCCACGAGCAGTACTTC.